This T cell receptor (beta chain) was captured in a study of shared clonotypes between healthy human individuals. For the study at large: Each donor's CD4 naive and CD4 memory cells filled three plates apiece, CD8 naive two, and CD8 memory one.

Data came from immunoSEQ multiplex PCR; TCRdb stores just in-frame clones and leaves some out. The table records roughly 700,000 clones, less than 85% of them present only once. The sequence derives from a woman aged 25 to 39 in good health. Specimen: memory CD4+ T cells sorted from blood. The sample's subset: CD45RA-negative fraction.

CDR3 nucleotides: TGCAGCGTTGTGGGACCGCAGGCGAACACTGAAGCTTTCTTT. Its protein is CSVVGPQANTEAFF. The chain employs TRBV29-1 and TRBJ1-1; a possible D gene is TRBD1 (5 bases). The V gene's germline CDR1 is SQVTM and CDR2 ANQGSEA. Trimming pared 4 bases from V and 1 base from J, leaving 13 bases between. The CDR3 runs 14 residues.